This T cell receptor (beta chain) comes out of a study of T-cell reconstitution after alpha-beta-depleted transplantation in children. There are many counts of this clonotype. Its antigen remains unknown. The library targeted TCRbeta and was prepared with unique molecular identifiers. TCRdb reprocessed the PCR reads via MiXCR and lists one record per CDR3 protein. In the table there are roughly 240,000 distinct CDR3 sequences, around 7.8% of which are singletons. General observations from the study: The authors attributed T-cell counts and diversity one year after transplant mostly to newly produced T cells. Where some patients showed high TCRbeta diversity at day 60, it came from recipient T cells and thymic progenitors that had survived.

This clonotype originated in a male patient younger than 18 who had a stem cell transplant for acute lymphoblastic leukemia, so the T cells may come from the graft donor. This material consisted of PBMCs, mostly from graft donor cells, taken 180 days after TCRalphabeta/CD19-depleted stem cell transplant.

The CDR3 spells CASDGGTEAFF. The CDR3 DNA sequence: TGTGCCAGCGACGGGGGAACTGAAGCTTTCTTT. This chain links TRBV3-1 with TRBJ1-1, with D possibly matching TRBD1 (5 bases). The CDR3 is made up of 11 amino acids. Trimming shortened V by 8 bases and J by 5 bases, and 9 bases separated the two germline ends. Germline CDR1 reads LGHDT; CDR2 reads YNNKEL (reference sequence).